The 13 T cell receptor beta chains below were found in one sample sequenced in a study of blood T cell repertoires in COVID-19 (dated by TCRdb to the early 2020s). The method behind the library was the immunoSEQ multiplex PCR assay. This is the immuneACCESS table as TCRdb keeps it, with only in-frame sequences that have V and J called. A part of the clones is gone; compared with another copy, unresolved V genes explain less than half, and the rest is unexplained. This sample has some 160,000 clones in its table, and around 80% of those were observed once. Around a fifth of the sample goes to the ten largest clones. Sample: peripheral blood. The receptors originated from a woman between 70 and 85 years old who had recovered from COVID-19.

V gene TRBV18 combines with J gene TRBJ2-5; 7 nucleotides match TRBD1. The CDR3 extends over 13 amino acids. Trimming at V came to 4 bases and at J to 2 bases, leaving 1 base not matched to a gene. Germline V gene lookup returns CDR1 KGHSH and CDR2 LQKENI. This CDR3 is CASSRTGQETQYF. The CDR3, as DNA: TGTGCCAGCTCACGGACAGGACAAGAGACCCAGTACTTC.

The rearrangement links TRBV5-4 to TRBJ2-7; 7 bases are a match to TRBD1. Germline values: CDR1 SGHNT, CDR2 YYREEE (reference sequence). The CDR3 has 14 residues. The junction had 10 bases not matched to a gene; V was cut back by 4 bases and J by 6 bases. DNA for the CDR3: TGTGCCAGCAGCCAACGACAGGGCCCTGGCGAGCAGTACTTC. It translates to CASSQRQGPGEQYF.

The sample holds a few counts of this clone. The CDR3 sequence: CASSSRGLAGELFF. CDR3 in DNA: TGTGCCAGCAGCTCCCGGGGACTAGCGGGGGAGCTGTTTTTT. The rearrangement joins TRBV5-4 to TRBJ2-2; 10 bases are shared with TRBD2. In germline, CDR1 is SGHNT, CDR2 YYREEE (reference sequence). The junction had 4 bases not matched to a gene; V was cut back by 3 bases and J by 8 bases. This CDR3 comprises 14 residues.

The rearrangement joins TRBV2 to TRBJ1-6; D not resolved. Germline lookup yields CDR1 SNHLY and CDR2 FYNNEI. V was cut by 6 bases and J by 8 bases, with 8 bases left in between. The CDR3 totals 12 residues. The DNA of the CDR3 is TGTGCCAGCAGCCCCCCGTATTCACCCCTCCACTTT. Translated: CASSPPYSPLHF.

V gene TRBV20-1 combines with J gene TRBJ2-5, with a tentative D call TRBD2 (6 bases). V lost 4 bases, J lost 7 bases, and 16 bases lay in between. The CDR3 covers 13 residues. The germline V gene has CDR1 DFQATT and CDR2 SNEGSKA (reference sequence). As DNA, the CDR3 is TGCAGTGCTACTGACCCCCCCGGGGGGACCCAGTACTTC. This gives the protein CSATDPPGGTQYF.

The rearrangement joins TRBV6-2 or TRBV6-3 to TRBJ2-4, with 11 nucleotides matching TRBD2. The CDR3 runs to 18 residues. CDR1 is MNHEY, CDR2 SVGEGT, per germline. V shed 0 bases and J 7 bases; nucleotides not matched to a gene: 11. The chain's CDR3 is CASSYSSVAGGPRNIQYF. DNA for the CDR3: TGTGCCAGCAGTTACTCGTCGGTAGCGGGAGGGCCGCGGAACATTCAGTACTTC.

V is TRBV9 and J is TRBJ2-7; TRBD1 agrees at 7 bases. V trimming: 2 bases; J trimming: 2 bases; junction bases outside the gene matches: 4. In germline, CDR1 is SGDLS, CDR2 YYNGEE. The CDR3 spans 14 residues. The DNA of the CDR3 is TGTGCCAGCAGCGTTCAGGGGGTCCCCTACGAGCAGTACTTC. It specifies CASSVQGVPYEQYF.

This chain links TRBV5-1 with TRBJ1-4; a possible D gene is TRBD1 (6 bases). This CDR3 comprises 14 residues. With 5 bases removed from V and 6 bases from J, the gap between germline ends came to 14 bases. The germline V gene encodes CDR1 SGHRS and CDR2 YFSETQ. CDR3 nucleotide sequence: TGCGCCAGCAGTCGGGAACAGGGACATGAAAAACTGTTTTTT. It codes for CASSREQGHEKLFF. The entire variable domain, with the rest obtained from reference TRBV5-1 and TRBJ1-4, is as follows: KAGVTQTPRYLIKTRGQQVTLSCSPISGHRSVSWYQQTPGQGLQFLFEYFSETQRNKGNFPGRFSGRQFSNSRSEMNVSTLELGDSALYLCASSREQGHEKLFFGSGTQLSVL.

CDR3 sequence: CASRTLSQYTDTQYF. The DNA of the CDR3 is TGTGCCAGCAGAACCCTTTCACAGTACACAGATACGCAGTATTTT. J is TRBJ2-3 and V is TRBV27; D remains unclear. The CDR3 covers 15 residues. V lost 6 bases and J lost 2, with 15 bases in between. Germline lookup yields CDR1 MNHEY and CDR2 SMNVEV (reference sequence).

The chain uses TRBV19 and TRBJ1-2; D not resolved. This CDR3 has 14 amino acids. CDR1 is LNHDA and CDR2 is SQIVND in the germline V gene (reference sequence). Trimming cost V 7 bases and J 2 bases, with 14 bases left between them. The CDR3 bases are TGTGCCAGTACCCCCATCGGAGGGAACTATGGCTACACCTTC. Protein sequence: CASTPIGGNYGYTF.

This chain connects TRBV28 to TRBJ2-2; 11 bases map to TRBD2. With V trimmed by 2 bases and J by 3 bases, 8 bases remained unmatched. Germline values: CDR1 MDHEN, CDR2 SYDVKM. CDR3 length: 18 amino acids. CDR3 protein: CASSLRGWGLADTGELFF. The CDR3 coding sequence is TGTGCCAGCAGTTTACGGGGCTGGGGACTAGCGGACACCGGGGAGCTGTTTTTT.

V and J are TRBV6-1 and TRBJ2-1; D is perhaps TRBD1 (6 bases). The CDR3 extends over 13 amino acids. V was trimmed by 2 bases and J by 6 bases, leaving 8 bases between them. Germline CDR1 and CDR2: MNHNS and SASEGT. The DNA of the CDR3 is TGTGCCAGCAGTGAAAACAGGGCCAATGAGCAGTTCTTC. It is translated as CASSENRANEQFF.

This clone occurred once. The CDR3 DNA reads TGCGCCAGCAGCCAAGGAGTTAGCGGGAACACCGGGGAGCTGTTTTTT. Protein product: CASSQGVSGNTGELFF. The chain has TRBV4-1 and TRBJ2-2, with D perhaps TRBD2 (6 bases). V gave up 1 base and J gave up 1 base, with 10 bases separating them. The CDR3 is made up of 16 amino acids. Germline values: CDR1 MGHRA, CDR2 YSYEKL.